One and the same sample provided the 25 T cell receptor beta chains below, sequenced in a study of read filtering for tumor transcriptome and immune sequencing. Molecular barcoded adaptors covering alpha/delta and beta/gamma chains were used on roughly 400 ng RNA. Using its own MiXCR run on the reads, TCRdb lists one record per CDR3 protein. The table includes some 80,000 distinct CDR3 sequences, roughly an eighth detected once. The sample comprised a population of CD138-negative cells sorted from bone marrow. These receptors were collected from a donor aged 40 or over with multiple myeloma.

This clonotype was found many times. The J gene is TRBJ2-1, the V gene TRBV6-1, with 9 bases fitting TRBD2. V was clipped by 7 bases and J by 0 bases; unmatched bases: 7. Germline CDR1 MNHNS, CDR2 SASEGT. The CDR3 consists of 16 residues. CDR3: CASNPLAGSSYNEQFF. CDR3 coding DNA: TGTGCCAGCAATCCCCTAGCGGGAAGCTCCTACAATGAGCAGTTCTTC.

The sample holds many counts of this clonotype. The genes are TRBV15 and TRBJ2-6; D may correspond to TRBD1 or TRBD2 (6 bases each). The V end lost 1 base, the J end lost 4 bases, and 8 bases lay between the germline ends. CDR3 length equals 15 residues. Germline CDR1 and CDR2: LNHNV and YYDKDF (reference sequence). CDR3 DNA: TGTGCCACCAGCAGAGGGGGGGCAGGGGCCAACGTCCTGACTTTC. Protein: CATSRGGAGANVLTF. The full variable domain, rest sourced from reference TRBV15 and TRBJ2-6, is DAMVIQNPRYQVTQFGKPVTLSCSQTLNHNVMYWYQQKSSQAPKLLFHYYDKDFNNEADTPDNFQSRRPNTSFCFLDIRSPGLGDTAMYLCATSRGGAGANVLTFGAGSRLTVL.

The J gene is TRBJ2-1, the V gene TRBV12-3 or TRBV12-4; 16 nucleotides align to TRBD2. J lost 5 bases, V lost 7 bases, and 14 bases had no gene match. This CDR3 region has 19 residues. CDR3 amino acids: CASTTRGGLAGGQDNEQFF. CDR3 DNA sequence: TGTGCCAGCACCACAAGAGGGGGACTAGCGGGAGGGCAAGACAATGAGCAGTTCTTC.

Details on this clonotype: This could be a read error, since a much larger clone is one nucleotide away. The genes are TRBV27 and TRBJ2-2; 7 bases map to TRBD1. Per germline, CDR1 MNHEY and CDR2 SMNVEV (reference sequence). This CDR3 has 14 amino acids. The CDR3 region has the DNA TGTGCCAGCAGTAAGGGACAGAGCACCGGGGTGCTGTTCTTT. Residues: CASSKGQSTGVLFF.

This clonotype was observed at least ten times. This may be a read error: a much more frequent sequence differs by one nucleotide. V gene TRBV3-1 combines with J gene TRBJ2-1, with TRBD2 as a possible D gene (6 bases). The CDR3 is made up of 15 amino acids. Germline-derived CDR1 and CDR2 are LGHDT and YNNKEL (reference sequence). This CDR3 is CASSQVTGTPNGQFF. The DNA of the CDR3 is TGTGCCAGCAGCCAAGTCACCGGGACTCCTAATGGGCAGTTCTTC.

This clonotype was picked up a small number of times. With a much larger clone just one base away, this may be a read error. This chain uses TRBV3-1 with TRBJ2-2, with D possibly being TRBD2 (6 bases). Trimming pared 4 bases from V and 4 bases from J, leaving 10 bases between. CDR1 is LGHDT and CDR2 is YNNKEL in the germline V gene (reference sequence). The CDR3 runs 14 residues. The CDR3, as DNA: TGTGCCAGCAGCCTAATTAGCGGCACCGGGGAGCTGTTTTTT. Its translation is CASSLISGTGELFF.

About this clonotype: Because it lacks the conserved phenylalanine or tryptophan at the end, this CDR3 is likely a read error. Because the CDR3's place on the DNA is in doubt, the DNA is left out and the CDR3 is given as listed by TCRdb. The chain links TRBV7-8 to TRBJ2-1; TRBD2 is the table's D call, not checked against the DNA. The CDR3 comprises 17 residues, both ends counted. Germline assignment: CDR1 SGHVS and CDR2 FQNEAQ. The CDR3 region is CASSLVGGRATYNEQLC.

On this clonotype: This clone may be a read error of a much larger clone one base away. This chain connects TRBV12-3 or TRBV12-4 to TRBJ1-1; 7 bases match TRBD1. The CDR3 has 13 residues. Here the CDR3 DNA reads TGTGCCGGCAGCGGACAGGAGGGAACTGAAGCTTTCTTT. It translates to CAGSGQEGTEAFF.

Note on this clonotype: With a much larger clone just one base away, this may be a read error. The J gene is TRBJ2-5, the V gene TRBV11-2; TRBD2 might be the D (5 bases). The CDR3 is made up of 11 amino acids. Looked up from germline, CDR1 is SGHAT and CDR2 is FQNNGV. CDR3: CASSSKLGGLF. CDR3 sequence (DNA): TGTGCCAGCAGCTCTAAACTAGGAGGACTCTTC.

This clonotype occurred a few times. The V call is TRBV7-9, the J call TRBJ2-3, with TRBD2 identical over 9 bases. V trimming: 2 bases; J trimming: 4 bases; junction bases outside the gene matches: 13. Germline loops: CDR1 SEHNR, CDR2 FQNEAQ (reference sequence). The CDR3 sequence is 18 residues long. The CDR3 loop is CASSLTPPASGIADTQYF. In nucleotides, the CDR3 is TGTGCCAGCAGCTTAACCCCACCCGCTAGCGGGATTGCAGATACGCAGTATTTT.

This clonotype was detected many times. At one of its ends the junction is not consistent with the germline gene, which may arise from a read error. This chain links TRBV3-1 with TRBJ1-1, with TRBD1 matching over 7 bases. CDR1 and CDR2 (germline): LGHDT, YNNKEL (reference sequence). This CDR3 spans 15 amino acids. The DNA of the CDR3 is TGTGCCAGCAGCCAAGAGCCGACAGGGAACGCTGAAGCTTTCTTT. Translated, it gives CASSQEPTGNAEAFF.

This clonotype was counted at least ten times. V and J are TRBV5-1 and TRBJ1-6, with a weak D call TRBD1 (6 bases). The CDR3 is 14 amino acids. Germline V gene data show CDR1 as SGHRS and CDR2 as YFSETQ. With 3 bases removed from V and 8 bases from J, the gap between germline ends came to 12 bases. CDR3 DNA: TGCGCCAGCAGCTCGGGACAAGCGTATTCACCCCTCCACTTT. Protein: CASSSGQAYSPLHF.

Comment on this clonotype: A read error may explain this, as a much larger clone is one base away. This CDR3 reads CANSQSDTQYF. CDR3 DNA sequence: TGTGCCAACTCTCAGTCAGATACGCAGTATTTT. This sequence joins TRBV6-2 or TRBV6-3 and TRBJ2-3; D not certain. Germline loops: CDR1 MNHEY, CDR2 SVGEGT. Trimming stripped 10 bases from V and 4 bases from J, with 9 bases between. The CDR3 sequence is 11 residues long.

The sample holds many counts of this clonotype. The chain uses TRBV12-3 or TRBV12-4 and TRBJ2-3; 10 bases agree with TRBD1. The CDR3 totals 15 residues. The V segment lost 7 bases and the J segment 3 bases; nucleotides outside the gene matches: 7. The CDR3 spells CASTPGQGQTDTQYF. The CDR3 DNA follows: TGTGCCAGCACCCCGGGACAGGGGCAAACAGATACGCAGTATTTT.

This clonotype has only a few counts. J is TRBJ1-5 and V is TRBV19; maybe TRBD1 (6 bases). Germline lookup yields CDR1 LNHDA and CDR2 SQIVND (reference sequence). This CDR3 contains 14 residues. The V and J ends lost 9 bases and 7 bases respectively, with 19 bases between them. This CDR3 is CASRSPGQNQPQHF. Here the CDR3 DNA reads TGTGCCAGCCGATCTCCGGGACAAAACCAGCCCCAGCATTTT.

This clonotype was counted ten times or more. The CDR3 is CASSDINSETQYF. CDR3 DNA: TGTGCCAGCAGTGATATTAACTCGGAGACCCAGTACTTC. The chain combines TRBV6-1 with TRBJ2-5; D not certain. The CDR3 is 13 amino acids. Trimming took off 3 bases at V and 5 bases at J, with 10 bases between the two ends. CDR1 MNHNS and CDR2 SASEGT come from the germline V gene.

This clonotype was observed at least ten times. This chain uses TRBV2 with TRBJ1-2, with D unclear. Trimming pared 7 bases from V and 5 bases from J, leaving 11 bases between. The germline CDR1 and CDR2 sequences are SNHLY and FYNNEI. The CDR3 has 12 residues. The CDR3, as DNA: TGTGCCAGCACCTTCGAGCGGTATGGCTACACCTTC. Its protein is CASTFERYGYTF.

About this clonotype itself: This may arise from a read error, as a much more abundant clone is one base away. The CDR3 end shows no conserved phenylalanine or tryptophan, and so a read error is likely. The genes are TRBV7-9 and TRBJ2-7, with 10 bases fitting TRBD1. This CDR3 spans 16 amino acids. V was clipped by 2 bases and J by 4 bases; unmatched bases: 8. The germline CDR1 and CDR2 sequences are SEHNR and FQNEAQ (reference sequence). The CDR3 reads CASSLSGGQGTYEQYS. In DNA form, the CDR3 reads TGTGCCAGCAGCTTATCGGGGGGACAGGGGACGTACGAGCAGTACTCC.

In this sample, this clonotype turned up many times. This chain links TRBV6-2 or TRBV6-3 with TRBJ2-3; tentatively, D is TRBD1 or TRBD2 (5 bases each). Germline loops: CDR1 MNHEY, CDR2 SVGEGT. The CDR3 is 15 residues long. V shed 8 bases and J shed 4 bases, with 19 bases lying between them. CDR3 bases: TGTGCCAGCCTCCACCGGGACCAGCCCCCAGATACGCAGTATTTT. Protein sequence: CASLHRDQPPDTQYF.

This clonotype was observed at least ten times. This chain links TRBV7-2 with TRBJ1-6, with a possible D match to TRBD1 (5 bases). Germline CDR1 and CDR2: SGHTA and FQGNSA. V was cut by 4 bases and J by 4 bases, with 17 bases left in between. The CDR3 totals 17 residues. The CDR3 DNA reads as TGTGCCAGCAGCTCACCCGGGACGGGACCTTATAATTCACCCCTCCACTTT. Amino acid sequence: CASSSPGTGPYNSPLHF.

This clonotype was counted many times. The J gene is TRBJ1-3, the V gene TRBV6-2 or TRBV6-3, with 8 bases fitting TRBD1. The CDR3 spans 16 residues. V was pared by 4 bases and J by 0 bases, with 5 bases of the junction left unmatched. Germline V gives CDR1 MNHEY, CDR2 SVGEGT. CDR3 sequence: CASSFRDRSSGNTIYF. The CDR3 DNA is TGTGCCAGCAGTTTCCGGGACAGGAGCTCTGGAAACACCATATATTTT.

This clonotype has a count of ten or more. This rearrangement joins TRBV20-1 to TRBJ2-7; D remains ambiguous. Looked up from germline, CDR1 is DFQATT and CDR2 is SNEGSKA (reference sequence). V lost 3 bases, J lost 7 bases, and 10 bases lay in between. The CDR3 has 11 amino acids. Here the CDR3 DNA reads TGCAGTGCTAGTCGCGGAGCGGAGCAGTACTTC. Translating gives CSASRGAEQYF.

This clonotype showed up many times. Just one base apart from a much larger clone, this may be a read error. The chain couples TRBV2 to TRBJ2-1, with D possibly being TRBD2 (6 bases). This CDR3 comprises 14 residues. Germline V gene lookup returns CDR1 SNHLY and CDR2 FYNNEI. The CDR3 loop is CASSPGASYNGQFF. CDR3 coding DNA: TGTGCCAGCAGTCCGGGAGCCTCCTACAATGGGCAGTTCTTC.

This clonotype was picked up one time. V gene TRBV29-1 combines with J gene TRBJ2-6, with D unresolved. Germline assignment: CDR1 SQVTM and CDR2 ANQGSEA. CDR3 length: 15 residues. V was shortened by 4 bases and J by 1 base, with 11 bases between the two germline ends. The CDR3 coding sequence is TGCAGCGTTGCAGACACCGGTTCTGGGGCCAACGTCCTGACTTTC. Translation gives CSVADTGSGANVLTF.

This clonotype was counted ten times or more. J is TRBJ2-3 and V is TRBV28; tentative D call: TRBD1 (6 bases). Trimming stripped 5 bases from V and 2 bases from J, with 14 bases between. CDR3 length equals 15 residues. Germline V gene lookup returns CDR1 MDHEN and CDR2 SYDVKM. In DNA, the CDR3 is TGTGCCAGCAGTGATCCGGGACATCCCACAGATACGCAGTATTTT. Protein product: CASSDPGHPTDTQYF.